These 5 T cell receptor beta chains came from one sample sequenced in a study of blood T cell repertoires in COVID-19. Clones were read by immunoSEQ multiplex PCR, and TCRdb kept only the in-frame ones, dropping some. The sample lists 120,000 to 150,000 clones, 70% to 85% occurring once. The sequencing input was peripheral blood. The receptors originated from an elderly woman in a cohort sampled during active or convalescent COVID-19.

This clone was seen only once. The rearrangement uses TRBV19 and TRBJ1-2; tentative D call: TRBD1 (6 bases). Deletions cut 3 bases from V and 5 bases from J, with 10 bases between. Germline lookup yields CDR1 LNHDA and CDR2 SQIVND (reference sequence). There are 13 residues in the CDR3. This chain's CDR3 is CASSISRGYGYTF. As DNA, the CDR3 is TGTGCCAGTAGTATCTCCAGGGGATATGGCTACACCTTC.

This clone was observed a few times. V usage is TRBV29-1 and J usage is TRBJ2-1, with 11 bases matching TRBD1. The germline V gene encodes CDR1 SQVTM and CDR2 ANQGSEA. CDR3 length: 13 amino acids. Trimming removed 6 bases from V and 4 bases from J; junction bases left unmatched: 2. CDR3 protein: CSVGTGGYNEQFF. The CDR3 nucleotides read TGCAGCGTCGGGACAGGGGGGTACAATGAGCAGTTCTTC.

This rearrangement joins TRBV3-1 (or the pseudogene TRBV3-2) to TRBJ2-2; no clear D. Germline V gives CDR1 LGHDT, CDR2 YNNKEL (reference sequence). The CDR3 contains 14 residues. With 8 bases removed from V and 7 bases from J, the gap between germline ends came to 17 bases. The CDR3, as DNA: TGTGCCAGCCACGACTTTGTATCTGGCGGGGAGCTGTTTTTT. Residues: CASHDFVSGGELFF.

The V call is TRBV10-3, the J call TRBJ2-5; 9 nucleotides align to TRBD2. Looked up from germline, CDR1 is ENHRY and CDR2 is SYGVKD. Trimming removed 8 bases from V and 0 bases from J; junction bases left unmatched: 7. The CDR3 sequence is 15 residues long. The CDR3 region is CAIHAAGGNQETQYF. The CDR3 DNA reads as TGTGCCATCCATGCCGCGGGGGGGAACCAAGAGACCCAGTACTTC.

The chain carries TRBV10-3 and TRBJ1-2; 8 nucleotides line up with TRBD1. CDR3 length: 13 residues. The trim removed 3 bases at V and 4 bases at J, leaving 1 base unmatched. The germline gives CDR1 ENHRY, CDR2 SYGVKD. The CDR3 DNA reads TGTGCCATCAGTGATGGACAGGGCTATGGCTACACCTTC. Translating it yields CAISDGQGYGYTF.